These 30 T cell receptor beta chains originate from one sample sequenced in a study of blood T cell repertoires in COVID-19. Some clones are missing from TCRdb's copy, which holds only in-frame ones; the method was immunoSEQ multiplex PCR. Here the sample spans just over 650,000 clones, 75% to 90% being singletons. The sample comprised peripheral blood. The receptors derive from a woman aged 18-29 years with acute or convalescent COVID-19.

The chain is built from TRBV6-4 and TRBJ2-1; D is perhaps TRBD1 (8 bases). Germline V gene data show CDR1 as MRHNA and CDR2 as SNTAGT. V lost 3 bases and J lost 6, with 12 bases in between. This CDR3 is 14 amino acids long. CDR3 sequence (DNA): TGTGCCAGCAGTGAACAGGGGGGGGGCAATGAGCAGTTCTTC. As protein: CASSEQGGGNEQFF.

This rearrangement joins TRBV6-4 to TRBJ1-2, with 8 positions matching TRBD1. Per germline, CDR1 MRHNA and CDR2 SNTAGT. This CDR3 has 16 amino acids. The V gene end was trimmed by 3 bases and the J gene end by 7 bases; junction bases not matched to a gene: 13. CDR3 nucleotide sequence: TGTGCCAGCAGTGAGAGTGGGACAGGCGAGTACCCTGGCTACACCTTC. This translates into CASSESGTGEYPGYTF.

In its sample, this clone was seen once. V and J are TRBV4-3 and TRBJ1-1; 9 nucleotides agree with TRBD1. Germline trimming cut 1 base from V and 10 bases from J; bases unmatched to any gene: 7. This CDR3 is 14 amino acids long. Germline assignment: CDR1 LGHNA and CDR2 YSLEER. The CDR3 nucleotides are TGCGCCAGCAGCCAAGCCGGGACAGGGCTAGGAGCTTTCTTT. Encoded protein: CASSQAGTGLGAFF.

To note about this clone: Germline is not matched at one junction end, which may reflect a read error. V and J are TRBV5-6 and TRBJ1-2, with D tentatively TRBD1 (6 bases). Germline V gives CDR1 SGHDT, CDR2 YYEEEE. This CDR3 has 12 amino acids. CDR3 amino acids: CASSQGIDRMAF. The CDR3 bases are TGTGCCAGCAGCCAGGGGATCGACAGAATGGCCTTC.

V is TRBV5-1 and J is TRBJ2-3, with 8 bases identical to TRBD1. This CDR3 comprises 16 residues. CDR1 is SGHRS, CDR2 YFSETQ, per germline. V was pared by 4 bases and J by 2 bases, with 9 bases of the junction left unmatched. The CDR3 here is CASSLSDRAVTDTQYF. CDR3 bases: TGCGCCAGCAGCCTGTCGGACAGGGCAGTCACAGATACGCAGTATTTT.

V is TRBV19 and J is TRBJ1-4; D gene uncertain. The CDR3 sequence is 16 residues long. Germline V CDR1 and CDR2: LNHDA, SQIVND (reference sequence). V was clipped by 3 bases and J by 7 bases, with 18 bases between them. In nucleotides, the CDR3 is TGTGCCAGTAGTATTGGGTCGTCCGACGGGGTTGAAAAACTGTTTTTT. Its protein is CASSIGSSDGVEKLFF. Based on the CDR3 plus reference TRBV19 and TRBJ1-4, the full variable domain is DGGITQSPKYLFRKEGQNVTLSCEQNLNHDAMYWYRQDPGQGLRLIYYSQIVNDFQKGDIAEGYSVSREKKESFPLTVTSAQKNPTAFYLCASSIGSSDGVEKLFFGSGTQLSVL.

V usage is TRBV18 and J usage is TRBJ1-6, with D possibly TRBD1 on 6 matching bases. Germline CDR1 and CDR2: KGHSH and LQKENI. This CDR3 is 15 amino acids long. The V end lost 4 bases, the J end lost 8 bases, and 15 bases lay between the germline ends. CDR3 residues: CASSRPGKGDSPLHF. The CDR3 coding sequence is TGTGCCAGCTCACGTCCGGGCAAGGGGGATTCACCCCTCCACTTT.

For this clone: Other nucleotide sequences in the sample specify the same CDR3. The chain links TRBV7-3 to TRBJ1-5; D may be TRBD1 (5 bases). The germline gives CDR1 SGHTA, CDR2 FQGTGA. The CDR3 contains 13 residues. The ends were cut back, 5 bases at V and 6 bases at J, with 11 bases in the middle. CDR3 DNA sequence: TGTGCCAGCAGCCTCACGGGGGGTCAGCCCCAGCATTTT. It specifies CASSLTGGQPQHF.

The rearrangement uses TRBV2 and TRBJ1-2; D is unresolved. The germline gives CDR1 SNHLY, CDR2 FYNNEI. Trimming removed 1 base from V and 4 bases from J, with 13 bases in between. This CDR3 comprises 15 residues. CDR3 in amino acids: CASSEDGKSIYGYTF. CDR3 nucleotides: TGTGCCAGCAGTGAAGACGGGAAGAGTATCTATGGCTACACCTTC.

This clone was detected a few times. The chain is built from TRBV2 and TRBJ1-2; weak D call: TRBD1 (5 bases). CDR1 and CDR2 from the germline V gene are SNHLY and FYNNEI. Trimming pared 6 bases from V and 5 bases from J, leaving 16 bases between. The CDR3 runs 14 residues. CDR3 DNA sequence: TGTGCCAGCAGGGGTGGGGCAGGAAATTATGGCTACACCTTC. Its protein product is CASRGGAGNYGYTF.

V and J are TRBV3-1 (or the pseudogene TRBV3-2) and TRBJ2-5; 8 positions match TRBD1. This CDR3 has 16 amino acids. Germline loops: CDR1 LGHDT, CDR2 YNNKEL (reference sequence). J was trimmed by 1 base and V by 0 bases; bases with no gene match: 4. The CDR3 nucleotides are TGTGCCAGCAGCCAAGATGACAGGGGACTCCAAGAGACCCAGTACTTC. This translates into CASSQDDRGLQETQYF.

This clone was seen a single time. The rearrangement joins TRBV4-3 to TRBJ1-2; D might be TRBD1 (5 bases). V gave up 0 bases and J gave up 4 bases, with 15 bases separating them. Per the germline V gene, CDR1 is LGHNA and CDR2 is YSLEER. The CDR3 runs to 16 residues. The CDR3 region has the DNA TGCGCCAGCAGCCAAGATCTCTACGGGGGTCCCTATGGCTACACCTTC. Protein product: CASSQDLYGGPYGYTF.

The J gene is TRBJ2-7, the V gene TRBV11-3; 9 bases line up with TRBD2. This CDR3 has 13 residues. Germline CDR1 reads SGHNT; CDR2 reads YENEEA. After removal of 4 bases from V and 6 bases from J, the junction contained 4 bases not matched to a gene. The CDR3 coding sequence is TGTGCCAGCAGCTGGGCTAGCGGGATCGAGCAGTACTTC. Protein sequence: CASSWASGIEQYF. Full variable domain (outside the CDR3, taken from reference TRBV11-3 and TRBJ2-7): EAGVVQSPRYKIIEKKQPVAFWCNPISGHNTLYWYLQNLGQGPELLIRYENEEAVDDSQLPKDRFSAERLKGVDSTLKIQPAELGDSAVYLCASSWASGIEQYFGPGTRLTVT.

The CDR3 DNA reads as TGTGCCAGCAGTCTAAAAACGGGATTCCCAAACACCGGGGAGCTGTTTTTT. Amino acid sequence: CASSLKTGFPNTGELFF. The rearrangement uses TRBV6-2 or TRBV6-3 and TRBJ2-2; possibly TRBD2 for D (5 bases). The CDR3 is 17 amino acids. V shed 5 bases and J shed 2 bases, with 18 bases lying between them. Germline V gene data show CDR1 as MNHEY and CDR2 as SVGEGT.

This chain joins TRBV5-1 and TRBJ1-2, with 7 bases aligning to TRBD1. The CDR3 has 15 residues. Germline loops: CDR1 SGHRS, CDR2 YFSETQ. J lost 7 bases, V lost 4 bases, and 13 bases had no gene match. CDR3 bases: TGCGCCAGCAGCCCGGGGACAGTGATGGGGGCTGGCTACACCTTC. Its translation is CASSPGTVMGAGYTF.

The V and J genes are TRBV11-2 and TRBJ2-7, with D possibly matching TRBD1 (6 bases). V lost 1 base and J 1 base, leaving 11 bases between the germline ends. Per germline, CDR1 SGHAT and CDR2 FQNNGV. CDR3 length: 15 residues. CDR3 sequence reads: CASSLGLGASYEQYF. The CDR3 DNA reads TGTGCCAGCAGCTTAGGTCTGGGGGCATCCTACGAGCAGTACTTC.

The genes are TRBV12-5 and TRBJ1-1, with 7 bases matching TRBD1. From germline, CDR1 is LGHNT and CDR2 FRNRAP. Losses at the gene ends were 4 bases for V and 7 bases for J; bases not matched to a gene: 15. The CDR3 runs to 16 residues. The CDR3 DNA reads TGTGCTAGTGGTTCGGGGACAGTCGTAACAATTAATGAAGCTTTCTTT. Amino acids: CASGSGTVVTINEAFF.

The J gene is TRBJ2-7, the V gene TRBV11-2; the match to TRBD2 covers 10 bases. The ends lost 3 bases at V and 6 bases at J; junction bases unmatched: 8. Germline V lookup: CDR1 SGHAT, CDR2 FQNNGV. The CDR3 contains 15 residues. The CDR3: CASSFDDRTSGEQYF. In DNA form, the CDR3 reads TGTGCCAGCAGCTTCGACGATAGGACTAGCGGCGAGCAGTACTTC.

This clone was observed at least ten times. V and J are TRBV10-3 and TRBJ1-6; D gene ambiguous. CDR1 and CDR2 from the germline V gene are ENHRY and SYGVKD. This CDR3 comprises 16 residues. V was pared by 0 bases and J by 9 bases, with 15 bases between. The DNA of the CDR3 is TGTGCCATCAGTGAGTCGACTCTCCACGAGAGTTCACCCCTCCACTTT. This encodes CAISESTLHESSPLHF.

This clone was observed many times. The chain links TRBV30 to TRBJ1-6; 7 nucleotides agree with TRBD1. The germline V gene encodes CDR1 GTSNPN and CDR2 SVGIG (reference sequence). The V gene end was trimmed by 3 bases and the J gene end by 7 bases; junction bases not matched to a gene: 0. This CDR3 is built from 12 residues. The CDR3 DNA follows: TGTGCCTGGAGGACAGGGAATTCACCCCTCCACTTT. This gives the protein CAWRTGNSPLHF.

The rearrangement joins TRBV29-1 to TRBJ1-1; 9 bases agree with TRBD1. After removal of 1 base from V and 6 bases from J, the junction contained 9 bases not matched to a gene. The germline V gene encodes CDR1 SQVTM and CDR2 ANQGSEA. The CDR3 is made up of 15 amino acids. Here the CDR3 reads CSVEVPGTGYPEAFF. As DNA, the CDR3 is TGCAGCGTTGAAGTCCCCGGGACAGGGTACCCTGAAGCTTTCTTT.

Concerning this clone itself: The sample contains more than one DNA sequence encoding this CDR3. The V gene is TRBV7-2, the J gene TRBJ2-1; 7 nucleotides align to TRBD2. Germline-derived CDR1 and CDR2 are SGHTA and FQGNSA. This CDR3 contains 12 residues. The ends lost 3 bases at V and 10 bases at J; junction bases unmatched: 3. The CDR3 nucleotides are TGTGCCAGCAGCTTTAGTAGCGGGGAGCAGTTCTTC. This translates into CASSFSSGEQFF.

This clone was observed a single time. The chain couples TRBV6-6 to TRBJ2-7; TRBD2 might be the D (6 bases). The germline V gene encodes CDR1 MNHNY and CDR2 SVGAGI (reference sequence). The CDR3 has 14 residues. The V and J ends lost 4 bases and 3 bases respectively, with 13 bases between them. DNA for the CDR3: TGTGCCAGCAGTTTAGGAGGGGTAGTCTACGAGCAGTACTTC. Amino acid sequence: CASSLGGVVYEQYF.

The rearrangement joins TRBV6-6 to TRBJ2-5, with 10 bases identical to TRBD1. Germline V gene sequence: CDR1 MNHNY, CDR2 SVGAGI (reference sequence). The V segment lost 8 bases and the J segment 4 bases; nucleotides outside the gene matches: 13. This CDR3 has 16 residues. CDR3 protein: CASLPSGQGWGETQYF. The CDR3 DNA reads as TGTGCCAGCCTTCCATCGGGACAGGGGTGGGGAGAGACCCAGTACTTC.

The chain recombines TRBV21-1 with TRBJ1-1; the table's D call, TRBD1, was not checked against the DNA. TRBV21-1 is listed as a pseudogene. CDR3 length: 19 residues. The CDR3 sequence is CASSNKIRDRDVRRTEAFF. In DNA form, the CDR3 reads TGTGCCAGCAGCAACAAAATCCGGGACAGGGATGTTCGGAGGACTGAAGCTTTCTTT.

The V and J genes are TRBV24-1 and TRBJ1-5, with a possible D match to TRBD1 (5 bases). V was pared by 4 bases and J by 2 bases, with 14 bases between. The CDR3 is 16 residues long. Germline V gene data show CDR1 as KGHDR and CDR2 as SFDVKD. Here the CDR3 reads CATSETTGDGNQPQHF. CDR3 nucleotides: TGTGCCACCAGTGAGACCACAGGAGACGGCAATCAGCCCCAGCATTTT.

The V and J genes are TRBV30 and TRBJ1-2; D possibly corresponds to TRBD1 (5 bases). Deletions cut 7 bases from V and 2 bases from J, with 11 bases between. CDR3 length: 12 residues. The germline V gene has CDR1 GTSNPN and CDR2 SVGIG (reference sequence). DNA for the CDR3: TGTGCCTTCACTCGGGGGAACTATGGCTACACCTTC. It specifies CAFTRGNYGYTF. Filled out from reference TRBV30 and TRBJ1-2, the complete variable domain reads SQTIHQWPATLVQPVGSPLSLECTVEGTSNPNLYWYRQAAGRGLQLLFYSVGIGQISSEVPQNLSASRPQDRQFILSSKKLLLSDSGFYLCAFTRGNYGYTFGSGTRLTVV.

This chain uses TRBV30 with TRBJ1-2; D remains ambiguous. Trimming removed 3 bases from V and 9 bases from J, with 17 bases in between. Germline CDR1 reads GTSNPN; CDR2 reads SVGIG (reference sequence). The CDR3 runs 13 residues. The CDR3 reads CAWRGRASGSYTF. The CDR3 DNA sequence: TGTGCCTGGAGGGGAAGGGCGTCGGGGAGCTACACCTTC.

V usage is TRBV4-3 and J usage is TRBJ1-6; 7 bases are shared with TRBD1. Trimming at V came to 1 base and at J to 9 bases, leaving 6 bases not matched to a gene. CDR3 size: 15 residues. CDR1 is LGHNA and CDR2 is YSLEER in the germline V gene. CDR3 sequence reads: CASSQGAGGVSPLHF. DNA for the CDR3: TGCGCCAGCAGCCAAGGAGCAGGGGGTGTTTCACCCCTCCACTTT.

The CDR3 protein is CASSTWGDSTDTQYF. The CDR3 region has the DNA TGTGCCAGCAGTACATGGGGAGACAGCACAGATACGCAGTATTTT. This chain joins TRBV28 and TRBJ2-3; weak D call: TRBD2 (5 bases). The V and J ends lost 5 bases and 0 bases respectively, with 12 bases between them. From germline, CDR1 is MDHEN and CDR2 SYDVKM. The CDR3 totals 15 residues.